Below, 16 T cell receptor beta chains from the same sample are listed, as sequenced in a study of cytomegalovirus exposure and HLA in healthy donors. The PCR ran on 60 Vbeta and 13 Jbeta primers. Produced via immunoSEQ multiplex PCR; TCRdb's table is partial and in-frame only. The table includes 120,000 to 150,000 clones, roughly 80% detected once. Sequencing was carried out using PBMCs. These receptor sequences come from a man in his forties in good health and CMV-seropositive.

This chain joins TRBV5-6 and TRBJ1-5; 9 bases are shared with TRBD1. After removal of 3 bases from V and 4 bases from J, the junction contained 5 bases not matched to a gene. Germline CDR1 is SGHDT and CDR2 is YYEEEE. This CDR3 has 15 residues. The CDR3 DNA is TGTGCCAGCAGCTCGGGGGACAGGGTAAATCAGCCCCAGCATTTT. This codes for CASSSGDRVNQPQHF. Filled out from reference TRBV5-6 and TRBJ1-5, the complete variable domain reads DAGVTQSPTHLIKTRGQQVTLRCSPKSGHDTVSWYQQALGQGPQFIFQYYEEEERQRGNFPDRFSGHQFPNYSSELNVNALLLGDSALYLCASSSGDRVNQPQHFGDGTRLSIL.

The rearrangement uses TRBV19 and TRBJ2-1; 11 nucleotides agree with TRBD2. Germline assignment: CDR1 LNHDA and CDR2 SQIVND (reference sequence). The junction had 8 bases not matched to a gene; V was cut back by 5 bases and J by 8 bases. The CDR3 has 15 residues. The CDR3 DNA sequence: TGTGCCAGTAGTCCGACTAGCGGGACAAAGGATGAGCAGTTCTTC. Residues: CASSPTSGTKDEQFF.

The table lists this clone with a few counts. The chain recombines TRBV7-9 with TRBJ2-7, with 14 bases that match TRBD2. In germline, CDR1 is SEHNR, CDR2 FQNEAQ (reference sequence). V shed 0 bases, J shed 6 bases, and the junction held 7 bases outside the gene matches. This CDR3 region has 17 residues. The CDR3 spells CASSLAAQGLAGVEQYF. DNA for the CDR3: TGTGCCAGCAGCTTAGCCGCACAGGGACTAGCGGGAGTCGAGCAGTACTTC.

This chain joins TRBV13 and TRBJ2-2; D uncertain. Germline V lookup: CDR1 PRHDT, CDR2 FYEKMQ (reference sequence). This CDR3 region has 14 residues. The germline V and J ends were trimmed by 0 bases and 4 bases, with 6 bases remaining between them. The CDR3 sequence is CASSLGGSTGELFF. CDR3 nucleotides: TGTGCCAGCAGCTTAGGCGGGTCCACCGGGGAGCTGTTTTTT.

The CDR3 DNA reads as TGTGCCAGCAGCCCCGGGACTAGCGAGACCCAGTACTTC. Its protein product is CASSPGTSETQYF. The chain joins TRBV28 to TRBJ2-5, with 9 bases aligning to TRBD2. The CDR3 contains 13 residues. With V trimmed by 6 bases and J by 5 bases, 4 bases remained unmatched. Germline CDR1 and CDR2: MDHEN and SYDVKM.

The chain joins TRBV28 to TRBJ2-7; possible D gene TRBD1, 6 bases. Germline-derived CDR1 and CDR2 are MDHEN and SYDVKM. V was cut by 3 bases and J by 7 bases, with 16 bases left in between. The CDR3 has 14 amino acids. CDR3: CASSLYGGPREQYF. DNA of the CDR3: TGTGCCAGCAGTTTGTATGGGGGCCCCCGGGAGCAGTACTTC.

The chain has TRBV5-5 and TRBJ1-5; D might be TRBD1 (6 bases). The V gene's germline CDR1 is SGHKS and CDR2 YYEKEE (reference sequence). This CDR3 is 15 amino acids long. Trimming removed 0 bases at V and 8 bases at J, with 15 bases between. The CDR3 loop is CASSLAGRGREPQHF. CDR3 in DNA: TGTGCCAGCAGCTTGGCAGGGCGGGGGCGGGAGCCCCAGCATTTT.

As DNA, the CDR3 is TGTGCCAGCAGCTTAGCGTGGGCAACAGGGGGCGATGGCTACACCTTC. This translates into CASSLAWATGGDGYTF. J is TRBJ1-2 and V is TRBV7-9; TRBD1 matches at 9 bases. In germline, CDR1 is SEHNR, CDR2 FQNEAQ (reference sequence). The CDR3 runs 16 residues. The V gene end was trimmed by 0 bases and the J gene end by 6 bases; junction bases not matched to a gene: 8.

The chain uses TRBV19 and TRBJ1-2; D is unresolved. The germline CDR1 and CDR2 sequences are LNHDA and SQIVND (reference sequence). The CDR3 is 16 amino acids. V was shortened by 3 bases and J by 2 bases, with 16 bases between the two germline ends. CDR3 loop: CASSMIMGGLNYGYTF. The CDR3 DNA follows: TGTGCCAGTAGTATGATCATGGGAGGGTTGAACTATGGCTACACCTTC.

The chain couples TRBV7-9 to TRBJ1-3; TRBD1 is a possible D gene (6 bases). This CDR3 spans 14 amino acids. CDR1 is SEHNR and CDR2 is FQNEAQ in the germline V gene (reference sequence). Trimming took off 2 bases at V and 3 bases at J, with 8 bases between the two ends. The DNA of the CDR3 is TGTGCCAGCAGCTTAAGGACAGTTGGAAACACCATATATTTT. Translated, it gives CASSLRTVGNTIYF. The full variable domain, rest sourced from reference TRBV7-9 and TRBJ1-3, is DTGVSQNPRHKITKRGQNVTFRCDPISEHNRLYWYRQTLGQGPEFLTYFQNEAQLEKSRLLSDRFSAERPKGSFSTLEIQRTEQGDSAMYLCASSLRTVGNTIYFGEGSWLTVV.

This clone appeared a single time. This chain joins TRBV6-5 and TRBJ1-2; 9 positions match TRBD1. After removal of 5 bases from V and 8 bases from J, the junction contained 12 bases not matched to a gene. From germline, CDR1 is MNHEY and CDR2 SVGAGI. This CDR3 contains 15 residues. The CDR3 DNA is TGTGCCAGCAGTCGTCGGACAGGGGCGTCGGGCGGCTACACCTTC. Protein sequence: CASSRRTGASGGYTF.

The chain joins TRBV2 to TRBJ1-5; 7 bases are a match to TRBD1. In germline, CDR1 is SNHLY, CDR2 FYNNEI. The CDR3 spans 14 residues. V dropped 6 bases and J dropped 5; count of bases not matched to a gene: 7. CDR3: CASRVDRDDQPQHF. CDR3 bases: TGTGCCAGCAGGGTAGACAGGGATGATCAGCCCCAGCATTTT.

CDR3 nucleotide sequence: TGTGCCAGCCGGAGCAATCAGCCCCAGCATTTT. It encodes CASRSNQPQHF. The V call is TRBV6-1, the J call TRBJ1-5; D not resolved. This CDR3 is built from 11 residues. Germline lookup yields CDR1 MNHNS and CDR2 SASEGT. V was pared by 8 bases and J by 1 base, with 3 bases between.

This chain uses TRBV6-4 with TRBJ1-1; the match to TRBD1 covers 7 bases. The CDR3 has 15 amino acids. The germline gives CDR1 MRHNA, CDR2 SNTAGT. Trimming took 6 bases from V and 7 from J; bases not matched to a gene: 14. The CDR3 loop reads CASSASPGQQGEAFF. For the CDR3, the DNA is TGTGCCAGCAGCGCATCTCCGGGACAGCAAGGTGAAGCTTTCTTT.

This clone occurred once. The chain employs TRBV19 and TRBJ1-6, with TRBD1 as a possible D gene (6 bases). Germline lookup yields CDR1 LNHDA and CDR2 SQIVND (reference sequence). The V end was cut by 6 bases, the J end by 9 bases, with 12 bases between. The CDR3 spans 13 residues. The CDR3 sequence: CASRGHSGSPLHF. In nucleotides, the CDR3 is TGTGCCAGTAGGGGACACAGCGGTTCACCCCTCCACTTT.

This clone was observed a handful of times. This chain connects TRBV7-2 to TRBJ1-2; TRBD1 agrees at 7 bases. The germline gives CDR1 SGHTA, CDR2 FQGNSA. This CDR3 is built from 15 residues. With V trimmed by 1 base and J by 2 bases, 4 bases remained unmatched. The CDR3 nucleotides are TGTGCCAGCAGCTTAGACGCACAGGGGAACTATGGCTACACCTTC. Translation gives CASSLDAQGNYGYTF.